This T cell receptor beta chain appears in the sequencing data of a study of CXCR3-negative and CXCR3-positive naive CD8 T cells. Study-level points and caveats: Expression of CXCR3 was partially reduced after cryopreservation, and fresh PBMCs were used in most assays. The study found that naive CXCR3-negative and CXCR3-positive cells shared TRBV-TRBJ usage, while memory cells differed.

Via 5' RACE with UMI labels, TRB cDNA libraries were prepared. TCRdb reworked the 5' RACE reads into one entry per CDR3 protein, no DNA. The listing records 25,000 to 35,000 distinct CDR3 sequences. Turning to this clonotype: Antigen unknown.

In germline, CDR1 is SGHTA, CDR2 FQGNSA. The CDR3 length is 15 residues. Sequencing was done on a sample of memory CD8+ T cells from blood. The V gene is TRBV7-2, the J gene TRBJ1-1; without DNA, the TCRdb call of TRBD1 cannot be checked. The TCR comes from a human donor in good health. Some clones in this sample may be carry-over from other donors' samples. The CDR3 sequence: CASSLNRGRDTEAFF.